This T cell receptor (beta chain) was documented in a study of T cell repertoires in cytomegalovirus infection. Study summary: Well-studied HLA-B-restricted CMV epitopes were used in the study alongside recently identified HLA-C-restricted ones. Matching HLA type and CMV infection were both indicated by public TCR beta signatures.

There are a few counts of this clonotype. Antigen specificity is unknown. General study findings and limits: CMV-specific TCR beta clonotypes restricted by HLA-C were the ones dominating the ex vivo response. The cumulative frequency of public TCR beta families identified carriers of CMV plus the relevant HLA.

One entry per CDR3 protein, called by TCRdb with MiXCR from the reads. The table lists approximately 470,000 distinct CDR3 sequences, 42% of them singletons. V lost 6 bases and J 3 bases, leaving 11 bases between the germline ends. The CDR3 spans 13 residues. Germline V gene sequence: CDR1 MNHEY, CDR2 SVGAGI. The sample consisted of cultured PBMCs, taken from culture after CMV antigen stimulation. The sequence came from a human donor in good health (CMV status not recorded). Some clones in this sample may be carry-over from other donors' samples. The rearrangement uses TRBV6-5 and TRBJ1-1; D unclear. The CDR3 DNA follows: TGTGCCAGCAGCCTTAATACTCACACTGAAGCTTTCTTT. Its translation is CASSLNTHTEAFF.